The 32 T cell receptor beta chains in this list originate from one sample, sequenced in a study of shared clonotypes between healthy human individuals. Positive CCR7 selection of CD45RO-negative cells yielded the naive CD8 cells, and terminally differentiated effector memory CD45RA+ cells were excluded. The data were produced by immunoSEQ multiplex PCR, yet TCRdb's version contains in-frame clones alone and is incomplete. Of roughly 890,000 clones listed, 80% to 95% are singletons. Sample: naive CD8+ T cells sorted from blood. These receptors were obtained from a man aged 25-45 years in good health.

The genes are TRBV6-5 and TRBJ1-5, with D tentatively TRBD1 (5 bases). CDR1 is MNHEY, CDR2 SVGAGI, per germline. Trimming shortened V by 5 bases and J by 6 bases, and 11 bases separated the two germline ends. This CDR3 region has 13 residues. The CDR3 is CASSIGAGQPQHF. The CDR3 nucleotides read TGTGCCAGCAGTATAGGGGCAGGTCAGCCCCAGCATTTT.

The CDR3 region has the DNA TGCGCCAGCAGCGACCGGGACAGGGAATTCTATGGCTACACCTTC. Protein: CASSDRDREFYGYTF. The V gene is TRBV5-1, the J gene TRBJ1-2; 9 nucleotides align to TRBD1. From germline, CDR1 is SGHRS and CDR2 YFSETQ. CDR3 length: 15 residues. The ends lost 4 bases at V and 4 bases at J; junction bases unmatched: 8.

Of note for this clone: Distinct nucleotide sequences in the sample also encode this CDR3. This chain links TRBV19 with TRBJ2-1; no firm D call. V was shortened by 2 bases and J by 4 bases, with 6 bases between the two germline ends. This CDR3 is 13 amino acids long. In germline, CDR1 is LNHDA, CDR2 SQIVND (reference sequence). CDR3 loop: CASSIIPYNEQFF. CDR3 DNA: TGTGCCAGTAGTATAATCCCTTACAATGAGCAGTTCTTC.

The V and J genes are TRBV11-2 and TRBJ2-5; D may be TRBD1 or TRBD2 (6 bases each). This CDR3 has 15 amino acids. V was trimmed by 2 bases and J by 5 bases, leaving 15 bases between them. Germline CDR1 reads SGHAT; CDR2 reads FQNNGV. The CDR3 sequence is CASSLRGRGGETQYF. The CDR3 DNA is TGTGCCAGCAGCTTAAGAGGCAGGGGAGGCGAGACCCAGTACTTC.

This chain connects TRBV4-1 to TRBJ2-7; 10 nucleotides line up with TRBD2. Germline lookup yields CDR1 MGHRA and CDR2 YSYEKL. V shed 3 bases and J 3 bases; nucleotides not matched to a gene: 5. The CDR3 has 15 residues. CDR3 sequence: CASSQGLAGDYEQYF. CDR3 nucleotide sequence: TGCGCCAGCAGCCAGGGCCTAGCGGGGGACTACGAGCAGTACTTC.

Comments on this clone: Other DNA sequences in the same sample also yield this CDR3. V and J are TRBV29-1 and TRBJ2-1; the match to TRBD2 covers 9 bases. Germline CDR1 and CDR2: SQVTM and ANQGSEA. With 1 base clipped from V and 4 bases from J, the junction kept 8 bases outside the gene matches. The CDR3 spans 16 residues. The CDR3 loop is CSVEGVAGVGYNEQFF. The CDR3 coding sequence is TGCAGCGTTGAAGGGGTAGCGGGAGTGGGTTACAATGAGCAGTTCTTC.

CDR3: CASSPLLRLAGSTDTQYF. The CDR3 DNA reads TGTGCCAGCTCACCTCTCCTTCGACTAGCGGGGAGCACAGATACGCAGTATTTT. V gene TRBV18 combines with J gene TRBJ2-3; 11 nucleotides agree with TRBD2. Germline CDR1 reads KGHSH; CDR2 reads LQKENI. V shed 3 bases, J shed 0 bases, and the junction held 8 bases outside the gene matches. This CDR3 region has 18 residues.

This clone was picked up one time. This chain connects TRBV7-6 to TRBJ2-2; 11 nucleotides line up with TRBD1. After removal of 5 bases from V and 4 bases from J, the junction contained 3 bases not matched to a gene. The germline V gene has CDR1 SGHVS and CDR2 FNYEAQ. CDR3 length: 15 residues. CDR3 in DNA: TGTGCCAGCAGCACCGGGACAGGGGGCACCGGGGAGCTGTTTTTT. Its translation is CASSTGTGGTGELFF.

This chain uses TRBV2 with TRBJ2-5; tentatively, D is TRBD1 (5 bases). This CDR3 is built from 12 residues. Germline CDR1 SNHLY, CDR2 FYNNEI. Trimming took off 9 bases at V and 2 bases at J, with 10 bases between the two ends. CDR3 amino acids: CASRGLQETQYF. In DNA form, the CDR3 reads TGTGCCAGTAGGGGCTTACAAGAGACCCAGTACTTC.

The chain couples TRBV13 to TRBJ1-1; TRBD1 is a possible D gene (6 bases). V was shortened by 5 bases and J by 5 bases, with 21 bases between the two germline ends. Germline CDR1 reads PRHDT; CDR2 reads FYEKMQ (reference sequence). This CDR3 spans 16 amino acids. Here the CDR3 reads CASSLEGTSLGTEAFF. The CDR3 DNA follows: TGTGCCAGCAGCCTAGAAGGGACATCGCTCGGTACTGAAGCTTTCTTT.

This clone has just one count. This sequence joins TRBV28 and TRBJ1-5, with 11 bases that match TRBD1. The germline gives CDR1 MDHEN, CDR2 SYDVKM. This CDR3 region has 18 residues. J was trimmed by 0 bases and V by 4 bases; bases with no gene match: 8. In DNA form, the CDR3 reads TGTGCCAGCAGTTCTCAACGGACAGGGGGCCTTAGCAATCAGCCCCAGCATTTT. This gives the protein CASSSQRTGGLSNQPQHF.

The V call is TRBV7-9, the J call TRBJ1-2, with 7 bases matching TRBD1. The germline gives CDR1 SEHNR, CDR2 FQNEAQ (reference sequence). Trimming removed 0 bases from V and 5 bases from J; junction bases left unmatched: 3. The CDR3 is 14 residues long. This CDR3 reads CASSLADRAYGYTF. For the CDR3, the DNA is TGTGCCAGCAGCTTAGCCGACAGGGCTTATGGCTACACCTTC.

This sequence joins TRBV5-6 and TRBJ2-2; TRBD1 is a possible D gene (6 bases). With 3 bases removed from V and 3 bases from J, the gap between germline ends came to 9 bases. Germline CDR1 and CDR2: SGHDT and YYEEEE. The CDR3 consists of 14 residues. CDR3 bases: TGTGCCAGCAGCTATTGGACAGACACCGGGGAGCTGTTTTTT. This sequence encodes CASSYWTDTGELFF. The full variable domain, with the rest looked up from reference TRBV5-6 and TRBJ2-2, is DAGVTQSPTHLIKTRGQQVTLRCSPKSGHDTVSWYQQALGQGPQFIFQYYEEEERQRGNFPDRFSGHQFPNYSSELNVNALLLGDSALYLCASSYWTDTGELFFGEGSRLTVL.

This rearrangement joins TRBV18 to TRBJ2-7, with D uncertain. Germline V gene sequence: CDR1 KGHSH, CDR2 LQKENI. Between the trimmed V and J ends, which lost 0 bases and 0 bases, there was a span of 12 bases. The CDR3 contains 16 residues. The CDR3 nucleotides are TGTGCCAGCTCACCACCGGACCTCGGTCTCTCCTACGAGCAGTACTTC. Its translation is CASSPPDLGLSYEQYF.

The chain is built from TRBV28 and TRBJ2-3; the D is unclear. The CDR3 sequence is 14 residues long. From germline, CDR1 is MDHEN and CDR2 SYDVKM. Trimming took off 3 bases at V and 6 bases at J, with 13 bases between the two ends. The CDR3 loop reads CASSLPLTPDTQYF. CDR3 DNA sequence: TGTGCCAGCAGTTTGCCCCTGACTCCGGATACGCAGTATTTT.

The chain joins TRBV11-2 to TRBJ2-7; 14 nucleotides agree with TRBD2. Germline values: CDR1 SGHAT, CDR2 FQNNGV. Trimming cost V 2 bases and J 4 bases; bases outside gene matches: 4. This CDR3 has 16 amino acids. The CDR3 bases are TGTGCCAGCAGCTTACAGGGACTAGCGGGAGTGTACGAGCAGTACTTC. Its translation: CASSLQGLAGVYEQYF.

The CDR3 bases are TGTGCCAGCAGTTACTCGAAGCCTAGCGGCAATGAGCAGTTCTTC. Its translation: CASSYSKPSGNEQFF. V gene TRBV6-6 combines with J gene TRBJ2-1; TRBD2 matches 7 bases. Trimming at V came to 0 bases and at J to 6 bases, leaving 5 bases not matched to a gene. The CDR3 covers 15 residues. Looked up from germline, CDR1 is MNHNY and CDR2 is SVGAGI (reference sequence).

The chain couples TRBV29-1 to TRBJ1-2, with D possibly TRBD1 on 6 matching bases. V was pared by 6 bases and J by 3 bases, with 11 bases between. The germline V gene has CDR1 SQVTM and CDR2 ANQGSEA. The CDR3 runs 12 residues. This CDR3 reads CSVKGVHYGYTF. For the CDR3, the DNA is TGCAGCGTGAAGGGGGTCCACTATGGCTACACCTTC.

The CDR3 sequence: CASSAADRGSYEQYF. The DNA for the CDR3 is TGTGCCAGCAGTGCCGCGGACAGGGGGTCCTACGAGCAGTACTTC. The V and J genes are TRBV2 and TRBJ2-7, with 10 bases identical to TRBD1. CDR3 length equals 15 residues. Germline V gives CDR1 SNHLY, CDR2 FYNNEI. V shed 4 bases and J 1 base; nucleotides not matched to a gene: 4.

On this clone: The sample carries other DNA sequences with the same CDR3. This rearrangement joins TRBV29-1 to TRBJ2-7, with 8 bases fitting TRBD1. This CDR3 comprises 12 residues. V lost 2 bases to trimming and J lost 4 bases; unmatched junction nucleotides: 1. Looked up from germline, CDR1 is SQVTM and CDR2 is ANQGSEA. The DNA for the CDR3 is TGCAGCGTTGAACAGGGGGCGTACGAGCAGTACTTC. It encodes CSVEQGAYEQYF.

The rearrangement joins TRBV29-1 to TRBJ2-7, with TRBD1 matching 7 bases. In germline, CDR1 is SQVTM, CDR2 ANQGSEA. Unmatched junction bases numbered 2, after V lost 3 bases and J lost 0 bases. The CDR3 totals 13 residues. CDR3 in amino acids: CSVDEGASYEQYF. CDR3 bases: TGCAGCGTTGACGAGGGGGCCTCCTACGAGCAGTACTTC.

The V gene is TRBV28, the J gene TRBJ2-7; D remains ambiguous. The V and J ends lost 1 base and 2 bases respectively, with 9 bases between them. Germline CDR1 is MDHEN and CDR2 is SYDVKM. This CDR3 is 14 amino acids long. CDR3 nucleotide sequence: TGTGCCAGCAGTTTATCCGGCAACCCCTACGAGCAGTACTTC. Protein product: CASSLSGNPYEQYF.

The rearrangement links TRBV5-6 to TRBJ2-2; no firm D call. CDR3 length: 13 amino acids. Per germline, CDR1 SGHDT and CDR2 YYEEEE. With 1 base removed from V and 1 base from J, the gap between germline ends came to 2 bases. This CDR3 is CASSLLNTGELFF. The CDR3 DNA sequence: TGTGCCAGCAGCTTGTTGAACACCGGGGAGCTGTTTTTT.

V usage is TRBV7-2 and J usage is TRBJ1-2, with unresolved D. The CDR3 covers 15 residues. Deletions cut 2 bases from V and 1 base from J, with 11 bases between. Per germline, CDR1 SGHTA and CDR2 FQGNSA. The CDR3, as DNA: TGTGCCAGCAGCTTACGGAACGTTTATAACTATGGCTACACCTTC. Its protein is CASSLRNVYNYGYTF. The variable domain in full, with the rest retrieved from reference TRBV7-2 and TRBJ1-2, is GAGVSQSPSNKVTEKGKDVELRCDPISGHTALYWYRQSLGQGLEFLIYFQGNSAPDKSGLPSDRFSAERTGGSVSTLTIQRTQQEDSAVYLCASSLRNVYNYGYTFGSGTRLTVV.

V is TRBV27 and J is TRBJ2-1, with 10 bases identical to TRBD2. V shed 2 bases and J 6 bases; nucleotides not matched to a gene: 4. The CDR3 totals 15 residues. Germline assignment: CDR1 MNHEY and CDR2 SMNVEV (reference sequence). The CDR3 is CASSLRLAGANEQFF. The CDR3 bases are TGTGCCAGCAGTTTACGCCTAGCGGGAGCCAATGAGCAGTTCTTC.

This rearrangement joins TRBV7-7 to TRBJ2-7; D could derive from TRBD1 or TRBD2 (6 bases each). This CDR3 region has 14 residues. Germline loops: CDR1 SSHAT, CDR2 FNYEAQ (reference sequence). The V end was cut by 1 base, the J end by 7 bases, with 14 bases between. CDR3 bases: TGTGCCAGCAGCTTAGAGCCGGGGGCAGGGGAGCAGTACTTC. It specifies CASSLEPGAGEQYF.

This clone was seen only a few times. The V and J genes are TRBV6-6 and TRBJ1-5; D uncertain. Trimming took off 9 bases at V and 5 bases at J, with 5 bases between the two ends. The V gene's germline CDR1 is MNHNY and CDR2 SVGAGI (reference sequence). The CDR3 covers 10 residues. CDR3 in DNA: TGTGCCAGGATCGATCAGCCCCAGCATTTT. As protein: CARIDQPQHF.

The genes are TRBV14 and TRBJ2-7; no definite D call. CDR3 length equals 15 residues. V lost 0 bases to trimming and J lost 3 bases, with 12 bases between them. Germline V gene data show CDR1 as SGHDN and CDR2 as FVKESK. CDR3 region: CASSQEASPSYEQYF. CDR3 sequence (DNA): TGTGCCAGCAGCCAAGAAGCCAGCCCAAGCTACGAGCAGTACTTC.

The chain joins TRBV5-4 to TRBJ2-1; 14 positions agree with TRBD2. CDR3 size: 15 residues. Germline V CDR1 and CDR2: SGHNT, YYREEE (reference sequence). The trim removed 4 bases at V and 9 bases at J, leaving 6 bases unmatched. CDR3 loop: CASSPGTSGSGEQFF. The CDR3 bases are TGTGCCAGCAGCCCAGGGACTAGCGGGAGTGGTGAGCAGTTCTTC.

In this sample, this clone turned up once. This chain connects TRBV9 to TRBJ1-2; maybe TRBD1 (5 bases). V was clipped by 5 bases and J by 13 bases, with 24 bases between them. Germline-derived CDR1 and CDR2 are SGDLS and YYNGEE. The CDR3 consists of 14 residues. The CDR3: CASSYGTDGRRSTF. The CDR3 DNA reads as TGTGCCAGCAGTTACGGGACCGACGGGAGAAGGAGCACCTTC.

The V and J genes are TRBV28 and TRBJ1-2, with no clear D. This CDR3 has 13 amino acids. The ends were cut back, 3 bases at V and 4 bases at J, with 9 bases in the middle. Germline CDR1 reads MDHEN; CDR2 reads SYDVKM. CDR3 nucleotides: TGTGCCAGCAGTTTCGGGTTGAGCTATGGCTACACCTTC. Amino acid sequence: CASSFGLSYGYTF.

This chain links TRBV9 with TRBJ1-3; TRBD1 aligns across 7 bases. The CDR3 is 17 residues long. Germline lookup yields CDR1 SGDLS and CDR2 YYNGEE. V lost 6 bases to trimming and J lost 0 bases; unmatched junction nucleotides: 12. In DNA, the CDR3 is TGTGCCAGCACCAACAGGGGCGATAAATTCTCTGGAAACACCATATATTTT. This sequence encodes CASTNRGDKFSGNTIYF. Together with reference TRBV9 and TRBJ1-3, the CDR3 gives the full variable domain: DSGVTQTPKHLITATGQRVTLRCSPRSGDLSVYWYQQSLDQGLQFLIQYYNGEERAKGNILERFSAQQFPDLHSELNLSSLELGDSALYFCASTNRGDKFSGNTIYFGEGSWLTVV.